The 17 T cell receptor beta chains in this list originate from one sample, sequenced in a study of T cell clonotyping in hematopoietic cell transplantation (dated by TCRdb to the early 2020s). Library preparation was by the immunoSEQ multiplex PCR assay. TCRdb carries this immuneACCESS record with in-frame sequences only. Its versions omit some clonotypes, under half of them owing to an unresolved V gene in the studies checked, with the rest unexplained. Counted in this sample were about 6,300 clones; roughly 80% of them appeared once. About two fifths of the sample goes to the ten largest clones. Read against the paper, the sample's time point label means: 180 days after allo-HCT. Here the sequenced sample was peripheral blood mononuclear cells, taken 180 days after allogeneic stem cell transplant. The receptor source for this set is a male patient aged 70-85 years who had an allogeneic stem cell transplant from an unrelated donor, so T cells may come from the graft donor. Some clones in this sample may be carry-over from other donors' samples.

The rearrangement links TRBV5-1 to TRBJ2-3, with 7 nucleotides matching TRBD2. This CDR3 is built from 15 residues. Germline CDR1 reads SGHRS; CDR2 reads YFSETQ. V shed 7 bases and J 4 bases; nucleotides not matched to a gene: 12. The CDR3 is CASGNDGGSPDTQYF. The CDR3 region has the DNA TGCGCCAGCGGAAACGACGGCGGGAGCCCAGATACGCAGTATTTT.

This clone has more than one count but fewer than ten. This chain uses TRBV7-9 with TRBJ2-7, with D maybe TRBD1 (5 bases). The CDR3 runs 13 residues. Germline V gene data show CDR1 as SEHNR and CDR2 as FQNEAQ (reference sequence). V lost 0 bases and J lost 3, with 6 bases in between. The CDR3 DNA sequence: TGTGCCAGCAGCTTAGCGGGGCTCTACGAGCAGTACTTC. Protein sequence: CASSLAGLYEQYF.

This clone was seen a few times. This chain links TRBV5-1 with TRBJ1-2, with D possibly being TRBD1 (6 bases). This CDR3 comprises 13 residues. The V and J ends lost 4 bases and 5 bases respectively, with 12 bases between them. Germline CDR1 and CDR2: SGHRS and YFSETQ. The CDR3 DNA reads TGCGCCAGCAGCGGGGGACACCGGTATGGCTACACCTTC. Translating gives CASSGGHRYGYTF. The whole variable domain, filled in from reference TRBV5-1 and TRBJ1-2, reads KAGVTQTPRYLIKTRGQQVTLSCSPISGHRSVSWYQQTPGQGLQFLFEYFSETQRNKGNFPGRFSGRQFSNSRSEMNVSTLELGDSALYLCASSGGHRYGYTFGSGTRLTVV.

This chain connects TRBV6-6 to TRBJ2-7; 7 positions agree with TRBD2. Germline lookup yields CDR1 MNHNY and CDR2 SVGAGI (reference sequence). This CDR3 has 15 amino acids. V gave up 0 bases and J gave up 4 bases; unmatched junction bases: 6. The CDR3 DNA reads TGTGCCAGCAGTTACTCGCGACTAGCAAGGTACGAGCAGTACTTC. Its protein product is CASSYSRLARYEQYF.

The chain combines TRBV11-1 with TRBJ2-7, with unresolved D. V gave up 0 bases and J gave up 2 bases, with 14 bases separating them. Germline CDR1 reads SGHAT; CDR2 reads FQDESV (reference sequence). The CDR3 sequence is 16 residues long. CDR3 DNA sequence: TGTGCCAGCAGCTTAGCGCGTTCAGGTCGACCCTACGAGCAGTACTTC. Translation gives CASSLARSGRPYEQYF. The variable domain in full, completed from reference TRBV11-1 and TRBJ2-7, reads EAEVAQSPRYKITEKSQAVAFWCDPISGHATLYWYRQILGQGPELLVQFQDESVVDDSQLPKDRFSAERLKGVDSTLKIQPAELGDSAMYLCASSLARSGRPYEQYFGPGTRLTVT.

This chain uses TRBV7-3 with TRBJ2-3, with D perhaps matching TRBD1 (5 bases). Germline V gene sequence: CDR1 SGHTA, CDR2 FQGTGA. This CDR3 has 15 residues. The V gene lost 0 bases and the J gene lost 3 bases, with 10 bases spanning the gap. The CDR3 is CASSLTPQGTDTQYF. CDR3 nucleotides: TGTGCCAGCAGCTTAACCCCCCAGGGTACAGATACGCAGTATTTT.

V and J are TRBV5-6 and TRBJ2-1, with 8 bases identical to TRBD1. The J segment lost 4 bases and the V segment lost 2 bases, leaving 2 bases of the junction unmatched. Per germline, CDR1 SGHDT and CDR2 YYEEEE. The length of the CDR3 is 14 residues. The CDR3 reads CASSLGTGYNEQFF. The DNA for the CDR3 is TGTGCCAGCAGCTTAGGGACAGGATACAATGAGCAGTTCTTC.

J is TRBJ1-1 and V is TRBV15; unclear D gene. CDR3 size: 14 residues. CDR1 and CDR2 (germline): LNHNV, YYDKDF (reference sequence). The V end lost 6 bases, the J end lost 1 base, and 12 bases lay between the germline ends. CDR3 protein: CATRHLRGNTEAFF. The CDR3 nucleotides read TGTGCCACCAGGCACCTACGGGGGAACACTGAAGCTTTCTTT.

This chain links TRBV29-1 with TRBJ1-4; 7 bases are a match to TRBD1. Germline CDR1 SQVTM, CDR2 ANQGSEA. The junction had 7 bases not matched to a gene; V was cut back by 5 bases and J by 7 bases. The CDR3 consists of 13 residues. The CDR3: CSVYRGRGEKLFF. As DNA, the CDR3 is TGCAGCGTTTACAGGGGTAGGGGTGAAAAACTGTTTTTT.

The V call is TRBV29-1, the J call TRBJ1-5; D ambiguous. CDR1 and CDR2 from the germline V gene are SQVTM and ANQGSEA. The CDR3 sequence is 12 residues long. Trimming shortened V by 4 bases and J by 2 bases, and 6 bases separated the two germline ends. This chain's CDR3 is CSVASGNQPQHF. In DNA, the CDR3 is TGCAGCGTTGCGTCAGGCAATCAGCCCCAGCATTTT.

The gene calls are TRBV4-1 and TRBJ2-1, with D perhaps TRBD2 (5 bases). V lost 1 base and J 6 bases, leaving 19 bases between the germline ends. CDR1 is MGHRA and CDR2 is YSYEKL in the germline V gene. This CDR3 spans 17 amino acids. The CDR3 coding sequence is TGCGCCAGCAGCCAAGGCCCCTCGCGCGGGTTGCCCAATGAGCAGTTCTTC. It codes for CASSQGPSRGLPNEQFF.

V is TRBV28 and J is TRBJ1-2; 10 bases match TRBD1. CDR1 MDHEN and CDR2 SYDVKM come from the germline V gene. The length of the CDR3 is 14 residues. Trimming cost V 5 bases and J 8 bases; bases outside gene matches: 8. In DNA form, the CDR3 reads TGTGCCAGCAGTCCGTGGGACAGGGGCGGCGGCTACACCTTC. This translates into CASSPWDRGGGYTF.

The chain is built from TRBV14 and TRBJ2-1; 9 nucleotides agree with TRBD2. CDR3 length: 15 residues. Trimming cost V 1 base and J 4 bases; bases outside gene matches: 2. Germline values: CDR1 SGHDN, CDR2 FVKESK. CDR3 sequence (DNA): TGTGCCAGCAGCCAAGTTAGCGGGGGATACAATGAGCAGTTCTTC. Amino acids: CASSQVSGGYNEQFF. Full variable domain (outside the CDR3, taken from reference TRBV14 and TRBJ2-1): EAGVTQFPSHSVIEKGQTVTLRCDPISGHDNLYWYRRVMGKEIKFLLHFVKESKQDESGMPNNRFLAERTGGTYSTLKVQPAELEDSGVYFCASSQVSGGYNEQFFGPGTRLTVL.

This clone has a handful of counts. The chain combines TRBV21-1 with TRBJ1-4. TRBV21-1 is listed as a pseudogene. The CDR3 has 12 residues. For the CDR3, the DNA is TGTGCCAGCAGCAGGGGAAATGAAAAACTGTTTTTT. Translation: CASSRGNEKLFF.

This chain joins TRBV7-9 and TRBJ1-1, with TRBD1 as a possible D gene (5 bases). The V gene lost 2 bases and the J gene lost 4 bases, with 8 bases spanning the gap. Germline lookup yields CDR1 SEHNR and CDR2 FQNEAQ (reference sequence). This CDR3 spans 13 amino acids. CDR3 nucleotides: TGTGCCAGCAGCTTACAGGGAGGCACTGAAGCTTTCTTT. Amino acid sequence: CASSLQGGTEAFF.

This clone has a single count. V usage is TRBV6-5 and J usage is TRBJ2-7, with a possible D match to TRBD1 (6 bases). This CDR3 spans 14 amino acids. CDR1 and CDR2 from the germline V gene are MNHEY and SVGAGI. V was shortened by 4 bases and J by 1 base, with 11 bases between the two germline ends. For the CDR3, the DNA is TGTGCCAGCAGTTTGGACAGAGATTCCTACGAGCAGTACTTC. This codes for CASSLDRDSYEQYF.

The count of this clone is one. The chain employs TRBV6-5 and TRBJ1-1; unclear D gene. V lost 0 bases, J lost 0 bases, and 8 bases lay in between. CDR3 length equals 15 residues. CDR1 is MNHEY, CDR2 SVGAGI, per germline. The DNA of the CDR3 is TGTGCCAGCAGTTACTCTAGGGCCTTGAACACTGAAGCTTTCTTT. Translation gives CASSYSRALNTEAFF.